This is a list of T cell receptor beta chains from one sample in a study of blood T cell repertoires in COVID-19. This table comes from immunoSEQ multiplex PCR, and its TCRdb copy is limited to in-frame clones, with some not included. The profile shows about 200,000 clones, about 89% of them singletons. The material sequenced was PBMCs or T cells enriched from blood (not recorded which). Every receptor here comes from a woman aged 18 to 35 who had recovered from COVID-19. Both conserved end residues are part of each CDR3. A D gene is named only where the DNA matches it firmly. For some rows the clone size is stated as once, few or many, or as a class when expanded; others skip it.

V gene: TRBV30; D gene: TRBD1; J gene: TRBJ1-1; clone size: -; CDR3 DNA: TGTGCCTGGAGCCGGGACAGGAAAACTGAAGCTTTCTTT; CDR3 protein: CAWSRDRKTEAFF
V gene: TRBV5-1; D gene: TRBD1; J gene: TRBJ2-7; clone size: -; CDR3 DNA: TGCGCCAGCAGCGTGTCTGGACAGGGCCACGAGCAGTACTTC; CDR3 protein: CASSVSGQGHEQYF
V gene: TRBV9; D gene: TRBD1; J gene: TRBJ2-3; clone size: -; CDR3 DNA: TGTGCCAGCAGCGCGGGACAGGGTACAGATACGCAGTATTTT; CDR3 protein: CASSAGQGTDTQYF
V gene: TRBV10-1; D gene: TRBD1; J gene: TRBJ1-1; clone size: -; CDR3 DNA: TGCGCCAGCAGTGAAAACAGGGGATCGGGAGAAGCTTTCTTT; CDR3 protein: CASSENRGSGEAFF
V gene: TRBV11-2; D gene: TRBD1; J gene: TRBJ1-4; clone size: -; CDR3 DNA: TGTGCCAGCAGCTTTCTAGGACAGGGAGGGAAGTATGAAAAACTGTTTTTT; CDR3 protein: CASSFLGQGGKYEKLFF
V gene: TRBV28; D gene: -; J gene: TRBJ2-2; clone size: once; CDR3 DNA: TGTGCCAGCAAAGGGGCGAACACCGGGGAGCTGTTTTTT; CDR3 protein: CASKGANTGELFF
V gene: TRBV29-1; D gene: TRBD1; J gene: TRBJ2-7; clone size: -; CDR3 DNA: TGCAGCGTTGAAGATAGGGACAGCTACGAGCAGTACTTC; CDR3 protein: CSVEDRDSYEQYF
V gene: TRBV5-5; D gene: -; J gene: TRBJ2-1; clone size: -; CDR3 DNA: TGTGCCAGCAGCTTGTTGTACAGTGAGTTGAGTGAGCAGTTCTTC; CDR3 protein: CASSLLYSELSEQFF
V gene: TRBV27; D gene: TRBD1; J gene: TRBJ1-1; clone size: -; CDR3 DNA: TGTGCCAGCAGTTTGCGACAGGGGGTATTCGACACTGAAGCTTTCTTT; CDR3 protein: CASSLRQGVFDTEAFF
V gene: TRBV30; D gene: -; J gene: TRBJ1-6; clone size: -; CDR3 DNA: TGTGCCTGGACCCCAGGGGTCGGTAATTCACCCCTCCACTTT; CDR3 protein: CAWTPGVGNSPLHF
V gene: TRBV18; D gene: TRBD2; J gene: TRBJ2-5; clone size: -; CDR3 DNA: TGTGCCAGCTCACGAGGGGTGACTAGCGGGGGGTCTCGCCAAGAGACCCAGTACTTC; CDR3 protein: CASSRGVTSGGSRQETQYF
V gene: TRBV6-1; D gene: -; J gene: TRBJ2-1; clone size: many; CDR3 DNA: TGTGCCAGCAGTGAAAGGCAGGGTCTCGAGCAGTTCTTC; CDR3 protein: CASSERQGLEQFF
V gene: TRBV21-1; D gene: -; J gene: TRBJ2-3; clone size: -; CDR3 DNA: TGTGCCAGCAGCAAAGAGGCAGGGCGCCGGGCAGATACGCAGTATTTT; CDR3 protein: CASSKEAGRRADTQYF
V gene: TRBV23-1; D gene: -; J gene: TRBJ1-2; clone size: -; CDR3 DNA: TGCGCCAGCAGTACTAAAGACAGGCCCTTCCTTTATGGCTACACCTTC; CDR3 protein: CASSTKDRPFLYGYTF
V gene: TRBV10-3; D gene: -; J gene: TRBJ1-6; clone size: -; CDR3 DNA: TGTGCCATCAGTGAGTCGAGCGGAGAGTGGCGTTCACCCCTCCACTTT; CDR3 protein: CAISESSGEWRSPLHF
V gene: TRBV19; D gene: TRBD1; J gene: TRBJ1-5; clone size: -; CDR3 DNA: TGTGCCAGTAGTATGAGAGCTGGGACAGGGGTTCAGCCCCAGCATTTT; CDR3 protein: CASSMRAGTGVQPQHF
V gene: TRBV27; D gene: -; J gene: TRBJ2-7; clone size: once; CDR3 DNA: TGTGCCAGCAGTTTGGCCATTTCCTACGAGCAGTACTTC; CDR3 protein: CASSLAISYEQYF
V gene: TRBV28; D gene: -; J gene: TRBJ2-7; clone size: -; CDR3 DNA: TGTGCTTCCACGGGGGGCTCCTTGAGCGAGCAGTACTTC; CDR3 protein: CASTGGSLSEQYF
V gene: TRBV5-6; D gene: -; J gene: TRBJ2-7; clone size: -; CDR3 DNA: TGTGCCAGCGCAACAAACCCTAGCTACGAGCAGTACTTC; CDR3 protein: CASATNPSYEQYF
V gene: TRBV6-5; D gene: -; J gene: TRBJ1-1; clone size: -; CDR3 DNA: TGTGCCAGCAGTTACTCGACTAGGGACACTGAAGCTTTCTTT; CDR3 protein: CASSYSTRDTEAFF
V gene: TRBV4-1; D gene: TRBD2; J gene: TRBJ2-4; clone size: -; CDR3 DNA: TGCGCCAGCAGCCAAAGGCATACTAGCGGGGGGGCGAACATTCAGTACTTC; CDR3 protein: CASSQRHTSGGANIQYF
V gene: TRBV19; D gene: -; J gene: TRBJ2-3; clone size: -; CDR3 DNA: TGTGCCAGTAGTATAGTTGCAGGTTCCGGAGATACGCAGTATTTT; CDR3 protein: CASSIVAGSGDTQYF
V gene: TRBV3-1/TRBV3-2; D gene: -; J gene: TRBJ1-4; clone size: -; CDR3 DNA: TGTGCCAGCAGCCTCCCGCAGGGCCCTAATGAAAAACTGTTTTTT; CDR3 protein: CASSLPQGPNEKLFF
V gene: TRBV5-6; D gene: TRBD2; J gene: TRBJ2-1; clone size: -; CDR3 DNA: TGTGCCAGCAGCTTGGACCGGGGGGTCTCCTACAATGAGCAGTTCTTC; CDR3 protein: CASSLDRGVSYNEQFF
V gene: TRBV19; D gene: -; J gene: TRBJ2-2; clone size: -; CDR3 DNA: TGTGCCAGTAGTATTGCGGGGAGCACCGGGGAGCTGTTTTTT; CDR3 protein: CASSIAGSTGELFF